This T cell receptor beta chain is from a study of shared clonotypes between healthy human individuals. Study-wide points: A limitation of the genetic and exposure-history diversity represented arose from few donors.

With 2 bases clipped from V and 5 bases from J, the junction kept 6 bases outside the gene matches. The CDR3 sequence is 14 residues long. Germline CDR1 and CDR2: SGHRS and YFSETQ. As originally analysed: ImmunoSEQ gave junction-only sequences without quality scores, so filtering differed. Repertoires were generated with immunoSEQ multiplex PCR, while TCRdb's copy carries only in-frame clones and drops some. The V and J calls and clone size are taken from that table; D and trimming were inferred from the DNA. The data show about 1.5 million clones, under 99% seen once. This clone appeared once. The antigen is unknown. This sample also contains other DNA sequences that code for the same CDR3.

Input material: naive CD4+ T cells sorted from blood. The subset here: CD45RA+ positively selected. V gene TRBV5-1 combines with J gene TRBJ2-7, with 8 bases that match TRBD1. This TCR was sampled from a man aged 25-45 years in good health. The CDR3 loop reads CASSLGQGPNEQYF. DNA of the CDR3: TGCGCCAGCAGCTTAGGACAGGGCCCCAACGAGCAGTACTTC.